Listed below are T cell receptor beta chains from one sample, sequenced in a study of monozygotic twins with inflammatory bowel disease. TCRdb re-called the 5' RACE reads, yielding one record per CDR3 amino acid sequence without DNA. The sample has more than 300,000 distinct CDR3 sequences; the top ten hold about 2.5%. Sequencing used blood. The receptors here all came from a human donor with ulcerative colitis or Crohn's disease, or a healthy co-twin of an affected twin (not recorded which). Both conserved end residues are part of each CDR3.

v_call: TRBV29-1; j_call: TRBJ2-2; cdr3_aa: CSVETSNLNTGELFF
v_call: TRBV19; j_call: TRBJ1-4; cdr3_aa: CASSLRTGLTNEKLFF
v_call: TRBV7-2; j_call: TRBJ2-2; cdr3_aa: CASSLQQGAVTGELFF
v_call: TRBV7-2; j_call: TRBJ1-2; cdr3_aa: CASSLYADPAF
v_call: TRBV7-9; j_call: TRBJ1-2; cdr3_aa: CASSLWGGGDGYTF
v_call: TRBV29-1; j_call: TRBJ2-5; cdr3_aa: CSVGHQQETQYF
v_call: TRBV12-3/TRBV12-4; j_call: TRBJ1-4; cdr3_aa: CASATGQGEEKLFF
v_call: TRBV27; j_call: TRBJ2-3; cdr3_aa: CASSLYWGPTDTQYF
v_call: TRBV4-3; j_call: TRBJ1-6; cdr3_aa: CASSQDGLNSPLHF
v_call: TRBV7-9; j_call: TRBJ2-1; cdr3_aa: CASSLKVGGAYNEQFF
v_call: TRBV24-1; j_call: TRBJ1-2; cdr3_aa: CATSEGGRRRGYTF
v_call: TRBV20-1; j_call: TRBJ2-5; cdr3_aa: CSATGGSAVPQETQYF
v_call: TRBV15; j_call: TRBJ2-2; cdr3_aa: CATNDGSPGELFF
v_call: TRBV4-3; j_call: TRBJ2-2; cdr3_aa: CASSLMMDTGELFF
v_call: TRBV14; j_call: TRBJ2-1; cdr3_aa: CASSQKVLGRNFYNEQFF
v_call: TRBV7-8; j_call: TRBJ2-3; cdr3_aa: CASSHAAKQDTDTQYF
v_call: TRBV27; j_call: TRBJ1-5; cdr3_aa: CASSFSQPQHF
v_call: TRBV12-3/TRBV12-4; j_call: TRBJ1-1; cdr3_aa: CASSFRDRDRLNTEAFF
v_call: TRBV5-5; j_call: TRBJ2-7; cdr3_aa: CASSLSTGTYEQYF
v_call: TRBV11-2; j_call: TRBJ2-3; cdr3_aa: CASSPRPGLAGGLTDTQYF
v_call: TRBV7-2; j_call: TRBJ1-5; cdr3_aa: CASSLSSGTPNQPQHF
v_call: TRBV6-1; j_call: TRBJ2-7; cdr3_aa: CASSARGLYEQYF